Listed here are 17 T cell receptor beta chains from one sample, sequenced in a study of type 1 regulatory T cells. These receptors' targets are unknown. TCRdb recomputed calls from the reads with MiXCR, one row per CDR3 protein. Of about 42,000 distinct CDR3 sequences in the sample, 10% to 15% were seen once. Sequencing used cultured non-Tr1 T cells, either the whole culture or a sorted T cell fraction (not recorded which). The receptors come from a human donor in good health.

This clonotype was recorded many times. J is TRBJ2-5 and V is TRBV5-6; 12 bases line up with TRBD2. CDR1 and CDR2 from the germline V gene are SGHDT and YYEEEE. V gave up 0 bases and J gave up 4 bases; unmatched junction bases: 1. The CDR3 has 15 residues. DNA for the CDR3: TGTGCCAGCAGCTTGGCGGGACTAGCGGGAGAGACCCAGTACTTC. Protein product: CASSLAGLAGETQYF.

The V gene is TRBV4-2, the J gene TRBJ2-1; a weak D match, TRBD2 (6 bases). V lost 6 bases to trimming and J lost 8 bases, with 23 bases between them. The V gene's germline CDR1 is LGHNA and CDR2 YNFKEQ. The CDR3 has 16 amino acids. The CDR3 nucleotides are TGTGCCAGCAGGACCTTGGGGGGAACCACACACGATGAGCAGTTCTTC. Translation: CASRTLGGTTHDEQFF.

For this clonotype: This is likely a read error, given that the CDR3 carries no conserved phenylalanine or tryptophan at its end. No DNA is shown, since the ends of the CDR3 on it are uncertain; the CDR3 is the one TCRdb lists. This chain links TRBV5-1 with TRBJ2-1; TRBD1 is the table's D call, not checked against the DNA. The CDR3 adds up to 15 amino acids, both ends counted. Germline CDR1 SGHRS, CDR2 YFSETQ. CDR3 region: CARRRGPGSDNEQCG.

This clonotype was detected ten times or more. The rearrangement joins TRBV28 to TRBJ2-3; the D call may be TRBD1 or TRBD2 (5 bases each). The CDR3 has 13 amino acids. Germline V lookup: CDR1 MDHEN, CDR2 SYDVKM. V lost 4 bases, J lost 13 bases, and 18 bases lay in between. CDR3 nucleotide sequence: TGTGCCAGCAGTTGGACGGGGCGAGGTCACGAGTATTTT. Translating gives CASSWTGRGHEYF.

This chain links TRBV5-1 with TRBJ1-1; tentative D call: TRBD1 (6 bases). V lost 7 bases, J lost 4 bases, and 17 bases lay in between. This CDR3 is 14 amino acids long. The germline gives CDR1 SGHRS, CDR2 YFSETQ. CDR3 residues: CASQSGGGITEAFF. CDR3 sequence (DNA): TGCGCCAGCCAGTCGGGGGGCGGAATCACTGAAGCTTTCTTT.

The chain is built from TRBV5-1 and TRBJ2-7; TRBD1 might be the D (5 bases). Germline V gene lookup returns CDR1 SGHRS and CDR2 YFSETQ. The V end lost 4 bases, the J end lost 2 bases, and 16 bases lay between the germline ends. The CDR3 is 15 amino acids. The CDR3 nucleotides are TGCGCCAGCAGCCAAGGGGTCGGGCTTGCCTACGAGCAGTACTTC. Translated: CASSQGVGLAYEQYF.

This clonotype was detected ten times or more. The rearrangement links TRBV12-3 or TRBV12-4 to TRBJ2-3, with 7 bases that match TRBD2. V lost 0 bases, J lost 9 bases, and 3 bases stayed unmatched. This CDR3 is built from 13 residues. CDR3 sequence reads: CASSLAGLVTQYF. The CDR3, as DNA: TGTGCCAGCAGTTTAGCCGGACTAGTCACGCAGTATTTT.

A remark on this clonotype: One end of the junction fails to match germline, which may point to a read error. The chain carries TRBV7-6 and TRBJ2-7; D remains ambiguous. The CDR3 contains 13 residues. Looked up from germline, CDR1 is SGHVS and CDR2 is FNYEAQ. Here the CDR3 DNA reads TGCGCCAGCAGCTTAGCATCGACCTACGAGCAGTACTTC. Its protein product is CASSLASTYEQYF.

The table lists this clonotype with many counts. The CDR3 DNA reads TGCGCCAGCAGCCGACAGGGGACTATGTACGAGCAGTACTTC. Translated, it gives CASSRQGTMYEQYF. The V and J genes are TRBV5-1 and TRBJ2-7; D may be TRBD1 (8 bases). Trimming cost V 4 bases and J 4 bases, with 15 bases left between them. The CDR3 has 14 residues. CDR1 SGHRS and CDR2 YFSETQ come from the germline V gene.

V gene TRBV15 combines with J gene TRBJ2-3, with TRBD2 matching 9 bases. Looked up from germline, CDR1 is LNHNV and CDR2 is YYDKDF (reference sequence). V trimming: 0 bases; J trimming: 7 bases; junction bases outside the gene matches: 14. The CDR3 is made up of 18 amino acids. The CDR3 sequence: CATSRDLSGAGGLNTQYF. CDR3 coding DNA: TGTGCCACCAGCAGAGATCTCTCGGGAGCGGGAGGTCTGAATACGCAGTATTTT.

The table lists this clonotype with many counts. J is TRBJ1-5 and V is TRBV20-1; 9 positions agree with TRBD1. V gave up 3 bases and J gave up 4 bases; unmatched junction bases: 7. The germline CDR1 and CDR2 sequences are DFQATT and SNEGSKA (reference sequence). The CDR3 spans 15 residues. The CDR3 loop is CSASGQGLRNQPQHF. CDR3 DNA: TGCAGTGCTAGTGGACAGGGGTTAAGGAATCAGCCCCAGCATTTT.

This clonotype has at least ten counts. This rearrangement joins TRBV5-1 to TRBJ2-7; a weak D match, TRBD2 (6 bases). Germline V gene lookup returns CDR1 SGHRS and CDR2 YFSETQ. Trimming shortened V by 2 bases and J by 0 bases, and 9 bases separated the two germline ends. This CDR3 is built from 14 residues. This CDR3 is CASSFGGSSYEQYF. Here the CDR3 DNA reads TGCGCCAGCAGCTTTGGGGGGTCCTCCTACGAGCAGTACTTC.

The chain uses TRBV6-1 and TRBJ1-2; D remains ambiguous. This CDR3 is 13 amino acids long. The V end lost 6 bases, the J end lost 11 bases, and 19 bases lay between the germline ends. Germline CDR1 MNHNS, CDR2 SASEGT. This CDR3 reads CASSQNGGRRYTF. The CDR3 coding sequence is TGTGCCAGCAGCCAAAATGGTGGGCGGCGATACACCTTC.

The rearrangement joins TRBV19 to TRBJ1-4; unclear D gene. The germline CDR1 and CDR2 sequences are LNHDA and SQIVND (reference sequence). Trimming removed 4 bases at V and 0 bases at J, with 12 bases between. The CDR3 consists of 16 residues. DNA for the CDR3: TGTGCCAGTAGTACCACAATGGCCGCAACTAATGAAAAACTGTTTTTT. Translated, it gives CASSTTMAATNEKLFF.

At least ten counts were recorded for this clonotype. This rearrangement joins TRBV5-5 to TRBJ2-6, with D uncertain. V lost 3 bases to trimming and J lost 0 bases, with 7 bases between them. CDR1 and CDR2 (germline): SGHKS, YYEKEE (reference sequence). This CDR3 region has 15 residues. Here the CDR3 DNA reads TGTGCCAGCAGCTATTTTGGCTCTGGGGCCAACGTCCTGACTTTC. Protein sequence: CASSYFGSGANVLTF.

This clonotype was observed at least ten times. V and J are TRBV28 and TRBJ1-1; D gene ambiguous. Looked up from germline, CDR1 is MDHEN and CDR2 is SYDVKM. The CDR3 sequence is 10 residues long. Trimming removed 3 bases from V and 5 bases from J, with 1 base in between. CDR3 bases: TGTGCCAGCAGTTTGACTGAAGCTTTCTTT. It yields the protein CASSLTEAFF. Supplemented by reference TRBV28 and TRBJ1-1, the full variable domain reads DVKVTQSSRYLVKRTGEKVFLECVQDMDHENMFWYRQDPGLGLRLIYFSYDVKMKEKGDIPEGYSVSREKKERFSLILESASTNQTSMYLCASSLTEAFFGQGTRLTVV.

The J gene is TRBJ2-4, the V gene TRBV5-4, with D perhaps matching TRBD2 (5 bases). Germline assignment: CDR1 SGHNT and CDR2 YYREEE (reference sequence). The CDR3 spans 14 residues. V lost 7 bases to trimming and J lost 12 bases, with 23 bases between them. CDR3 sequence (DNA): TGTGCCAGCGGCCCCCGGACTGGCGAGTCTGGTCAGTACTTC. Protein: CASGPRTGESGQYF.